Below are 2 T cell receptor beta chains sequenced from a single sample in a study of Ad26.COV2.S vaccination and SARS-CoV-2 variants. TCRdb's copy holds only in-frame clones and misses some; the assay was immunoSEQ multiplex PCR. The sample lists 300,000 to 400,000 clones, around 89% occurring once. Described treatment: roughly 19 received Ad26.COV2.S at low or high dose, single or two shots; 5 received placebo; per-sample allocation not given. Collection of the samples took place on day 63 after the first injection of vaccine or placebo. The sample was peripheral blood, taken in a trial of Ad26.COV2.S vaccine versus placebo. The receptor set was obtained from a person aged 18 to 65 who received the Ad26.COV2.S COVID-19 vaccine or a placebo.

The rearrangement uses TRBV12-3 or TRBV12-4 and TRBJ2-4; D call uncertain. This CDR3 region has 13 residues. V was clipped by 3 bases and J by 1 base, with 4 bases between them. CDR3 loop: CASSFTAKNIQYF. CDR3 bases: TGTGCCAGCAGTTTTACGGCCAAAAACATTCAGTACTTC.

V usage is TRBV15 and J usage is TRBJ1-1; no reliable D call. Per germline, CDR1 LNHNV and CDR2 YYDKDF (reference sequence). The CDR3 spans 12 residues. V lost 3 bases and J 2 bases, leaving 4 bases between the germline ends. CDR3 region: CATSRANTEAFF. The CDR3, as DNA: TGTGCCACCAGCAGGGCCAACACTGAAGCTTTCTTT.